This T cell receptor (beta chain) is drawn from a study of molecular identifiers for immune sequencing clone quantification. One entry per CDR3 protein results from TCRdb running MiXCR on the PCR reads. The top ten hold about 0.8% of the sample, which has about 630,000 distinct CDR3 sequences, about 25% seen once. Regarding this clonotype: The junction differs from germline at one of its ends, possibly a read error.

This CDR3 region has 17 residues. The germline V gene encodes CDR1 MNHEY and CDR2 SVGEGT. The sample taken for sequencing was naive CD8+ T cells from blood, with Jurkat cell RNA spiked in. Subset indicated: FACS-sorted CD8+CD4-CCR7+CD45RA+ naive T cells. J is TRBJ2-3 and V is TRBV6-2 or TRBV6-3, with 10 bases fitting TRBD2. This TCR derives from a human donor in good health. Some libraries in this study had Jurkat cell RNA spiked in. The CDR3 sequence is CASGYSPAGGPPDTQYF. DNA of the CDR3: TGTGCCAGCGGTTACTCGCCAGCGGGGGGGCCGCCAGATACGCAGTATTTT.